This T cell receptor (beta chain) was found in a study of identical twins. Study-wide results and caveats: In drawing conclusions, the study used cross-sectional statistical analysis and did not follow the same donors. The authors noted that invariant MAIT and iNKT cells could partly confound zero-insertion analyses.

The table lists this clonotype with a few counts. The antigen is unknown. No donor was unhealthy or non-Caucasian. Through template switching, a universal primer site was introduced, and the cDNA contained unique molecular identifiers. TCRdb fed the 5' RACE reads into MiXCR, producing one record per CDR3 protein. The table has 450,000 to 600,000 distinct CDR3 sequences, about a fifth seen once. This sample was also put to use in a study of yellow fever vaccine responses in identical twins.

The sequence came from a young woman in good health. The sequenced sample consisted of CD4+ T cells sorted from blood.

As DNA, the CDR3 is TGTGCCAGCAGCTTACCCCGGACAGTCTATGGCTACACCTTC. Translation: CASSLPRTVYGYTF. The chain is built from TRBV7-2 and TRBJ1-2; the D gene is possibly TRBD1 (6 bases). The V end lost 2 bases, the J end lost 4 bases, and 11 bases lay between the germline ends. The CDR3 is 14 amino acids. Germline-derived CDR1 and CDR2 are SGHTA and FQGNSA.